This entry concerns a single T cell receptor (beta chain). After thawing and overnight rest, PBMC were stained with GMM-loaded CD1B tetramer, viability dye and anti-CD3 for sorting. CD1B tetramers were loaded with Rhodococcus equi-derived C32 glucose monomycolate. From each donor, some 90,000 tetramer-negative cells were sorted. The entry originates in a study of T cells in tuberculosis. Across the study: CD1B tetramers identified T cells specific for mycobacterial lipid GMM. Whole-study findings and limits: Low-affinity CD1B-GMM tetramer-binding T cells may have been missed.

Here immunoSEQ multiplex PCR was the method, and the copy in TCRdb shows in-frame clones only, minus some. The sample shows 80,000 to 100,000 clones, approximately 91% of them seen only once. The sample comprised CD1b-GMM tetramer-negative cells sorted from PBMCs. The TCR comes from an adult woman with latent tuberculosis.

Written as DNA, the CDR3 is TGTGCCTGGAGTGTCTCCGTGAATCAGCCCCAGCATTTT. It is translated as CAWSVSVNQPQHF. The chain links TRBV30 to TRBJ1-5; no reliable D call. V dropped 0 bases and J dropped 4 bases, with 7 bases sitting between them. Per germline, CDR1 GTSNPN and CDR2 SVGIG (reference sequence). This CDR3 spans 13 amino acids.